This passage covers 32 T cell receptor beta chains from one sample sequenced in a study of blood T cell repertoires in COVID-19. The repertoire was sequenced with immunoSEQ multiplex PCR; TCRdb's copy has only in-frame clones and lacks some. The profile covers roughly 100,000 clones, with about 88% appearing a single time and approximately 18% taken by the ten largest. Sequences were obtained from peripheral blood. The receptor source for this set is a woman older than 75 with acute or convalescent COVID-19.

The J gene is TRBJ1-5, the V gene TRBV24-1, with 7 bases that match TRBD1. J was trimmed by 0 bases and V by 5 bases; bases with no gene match: 6. This CDR3 spans 16 amino acids. Germline V CDR1 and CDR2: KGHDR, SFDVKD. The CDR3 coding sequence is TGTGCCACCAGTGGTGGGACAGTAGATAGCAATCAGCCCCAGCATTTT. Amino acids: CATSGGTVDSNQPQHF.

The V and J genes are TRBV5-4 and TRBJ1-4; D is perhaps TRBD1 (5 bases). V gave up 4 bases and J gave up 6 bases, with 16 bases separating them. The CDR3 is made up of 15 amino acids. Germline CDR1 and CDR2: SGHNT and YYREEE (reference sequence). The CDR3 DNA sequence: TGTGCCAGCAGCGTAGACAGTCGGGACTATGAAAAACTGTTTTTT. Protein: CASSVDSRDYEKLFF.

The genes are TRBV5-1 and TRBJ2-5, with 9 positions matching TRBD1. Trimming at V came to 0 bases and at J to 5 bases, leaving 11 bases not matched to a gene. The CDR3 covers 17 residues. Per germline, CDR1 SGHRS and CDR2 YFSETQ. The chain's CDR3 is CASSLGPGTGLMETQYF. The CDR3 region has the DNA TGCGCCAGCAGCTTGGGGCCCGGGACAGGGTTAATGGAGACCCAGTACTTC.

This clone was seen a few times. The chain carries TRBV5-5 and TRBJ2-7, with 10 bases aligning to TRBD2. CDR1 is SGHKS and CDR2 is YYEKEE in the germline V gene (reference sequence). This CDR3 is 16 amino acids long. Losses at the gene ends were 0 bases for V and 2 bases for J; bases not matched to a gene: 5. The CDR3 sequence: CASSLATAGGTYEQYF. CDR3 bases: TGTGCCAGCAGCTTGGCCACAGCGGGGGGGACCTACGAGCAGTACTTC.

The CDR3 loop is CASRPTGGLEPQHF. DNA for the CDR3: TGTGCCAGCAGGCCGACAGGGGGCTTGGAGCCCCAGCATTTT. This chain uses TRBV2 with TRBJ1-5; 10 bases are shared with TRBD1. The CDR3 length is 14 residues. Trimming cost V 6 bases and J 8 bases; bases outside gene matches: 7. Looked up from germline, CDR1 is SNHLY and CDR2 is FYNNEI.

V gene TRBV5-4 combines with J gene TRBJ1-1; 10 bases align to TRBD1. This CDR3 region has 17 residues. The V segment lost 4 bases and the J segment 5 bases; nucleotides outside the gene matches: 14. In germline, CDR1 is SGHNT, CDR2 YYREEE (reference sequence). The CDR3 nucleotides read TGTGCCAGCAGCAGCGGGACAGGGGTGGGTTTCGTGACTGAAGCTTTCTTT. This codes for CASSSGTGVGFVTEAFF.

This chain uses TRBV2 with TRBJ1-6, with D perhaps TRBD1 (6 bases). This CDR3 is built from 15 residues. Trimming shortened V by 6 bases and J by 6 bases, and 15 bases separated the two germline ends. CDR1 SNHLY and CDR2 FYNNEI come from the germline V gene. The DNA of the CDR3 is TGTGCCAGCAGCGCTGATGGGGGCCGTAATTCACCCCTCCACTTT. This translates into CASSADGGRNSPLHF.

The chain employs TRBV5-1 and TRBJ2-2; TRBD1 might be the D (6 bases). Germline CDR1 is SGHRS and CDR2 is YFSETQ. The CDR3 extends over 15 amino acids. The germline V and J ends were trimmed by 1 base and 5 bases, with 12 bases remaining between them. CDR3 DNA sequence: TGCGCCAGCAGCTTGCGTGGGGGCGGAACCGGGGAGCTGTTTTTT. Amino acids: CASSLRGGGTGELFF.

CDR3 amino acids: CATSVQGEGDEQYF. CDR3 DNA sequence: TGTGCCACCAGCGTACAGGGAGAAGGGGACGAGCAGTACTTC. The J gene is TRBJ2-7, the V gene TRBV15; perhaps TRBD1 as D (6 bases). V gave up 5 bases and J gave up 5 bases, with 16 bases separating them. The germline V gene encodes CDR1 LNHNV and CDR2 YYDKDF (reference sequence). The CDR3 is 14 amino acids.

The chain links TRBV19 to TRBJ1-2; no firm D call. The length of the CDR3 is 15 residues. Germline CDR1 LNHDA, CDR2 SQIVND (reference sequence). Trimming cost V 7 bases and J 2 bases, with 17 bases left between them. The CDR3 here is CASTANGRANYGYTF. DNA for the CDR3: TGTGCCAGTACCGCGAACGGGAGGGCCAACTATGGCTACACCTTC.

This rearrangement joins TRBV6-6 to TRBJ1-4; 8 bases match TRBD1. Germline V gene lookup returns CDR1 MNHNY and CDR2 SVGAGI (reference sequence). The CDR3 runs 14 residues. Losses at the gene ends were 8 bases for V and 7 bases for J; bases not matched to a gene: 9. The CDR3, as DNA: TGTGCCAGCGTGGACAGGGCCGGAGGTGAAAAACTGTTTTTT. Residues: CASVDRAGGEKLFF.

The chain carries TRBV6-6 and TRBJ2-1; 10 nucleotides line up with TRBD2. The germline V gene has CDR1 MNHNY and CDR2 SVGAGI (reference sequence). There are 15 residues in the CDR3. Germline trimming cut 7 bases from V and 6 bases from J; bases unmatched to any gene: 9. The DNA of the CDR3 is TGTGCCAGCATTCTCAGCGGGGGGGCTAGCAATGAGCAGTTCTTC. This translates into CASILSGGASNEQFF.

CDR3: CASSQEGPGGSLNEQFF. The CDR3 nucleotides are TGCGCCAGCAGCCAAGAAGGTCCGGGGGGAAGCCTCAATGAGCAGTTCTTC. The chain employs TRBV4-1 and TRBJ2-1; 7 positions match TRBD2. Germline V lookup: CDR1 MGHRA, CDR2 YSYEKL. Trimming cost V 0 bases and J 6 bases; bases outside gene matches: 11. CDR3 size: 17 residues.

The chain is built from TRBV18 and TRBJ1-2, with D possibly matching TRBD1 (5 bases). V was trimmed by 3 bases and J by 8 bases, leaving 13 bases between them. The CDR3 totals 13 residues. CDR1 is KGHSH, CDR2 LQKENI, per germline. The CDR3 sequence is CASSPAGQTGYTF. DNA for the CDR3: TGTGCCAGCTCACCTGCAGGGCAAACGGGCTACACCTTC.

The V gene is TRBV6-1, the J gene TRBJ2-7; 7 bases agree with TRBD1. This CDR3 has 15 amino acids. The trim removed 2 bases at V and 3 bases at J, leaving 7 bases unmatched. CDR1 is MNHNS and CDR2 is SASEGT in the germline V gene. This CDR3 reads CASSEFGDRVYEQYF. CDR3 bases: TGTGCCAGCAGTGAATTTGGTGACAGGGTCTACGAGCAGTACTTC.

The rearrangement joins TRBV18 to TRBJ1-4, with D maybe TRBD1 (6 bases). V gave up 3 bases and J gave up 5 bases, with 19 bases separating them. Germline CDR1 KGHSH, CDR2 LQKENI. The CDR3 totals 17 residues. CDR3 DNA sequence: TGTGCCAGCTCACCGATGACAGGTCCTTCGCTGAATGAAAAACTGTTTTTT. Translation: CASSPMTGPSLNEKLFF.

Concerning this clone itself: One junction end does not reproduce the germline sequence, and a read error may be involved. V usage is TRBV7-7 and J usage is TRBJ2-1; 9 positions agree with TRBD2. CDR3 length equals 16 residues. Germline V CDR1 and CDR2: SSHAT, FNYEAQ (reference sequence). This CDR3 reads CASSLGLRGGRNEQFF. CDR3 sequence (DNA): TGTGCTAGCAGCTTAGGATTGCGGGGGGGCCGCAATGAGCAGTTCTTC.

This chain uses TRBV5-6 with TRBJ2-1; 10 bases match TRBD1. The trim removed 4 bases at V and 9 bases at J, leaving 4 bases unmatched. Germline CDR1 reads SGHDT; CDR2 reads YYEEEE. The CDR3 runs 13 residues. The CDR3 region has the DNA TGTGCCAGCAGCATGACAGGGGGCTCTGAGCAGTTCTTC. It codes for CASSMTGGSEQFF.

V and J are TRBV6-5 and TRBJ1-6; tentative D call: TRBD1 (6 bases). Per germline, CDR1 MNHEY and CDR2 SVGAGI. The CDR3 has 13 residues. Trimming removed 6 bases from V and 10 bases from J, with 13 bases in between. This CDR3 is CASSRRGWSPLHF. CDR3 sequence (DNA): TGTGCCAGCAGCCGCAGGGGTTGGTCACCCCTCCACTTT.

The chain combines TRBV6-6 with TRBJ2-5; 11 nucleotides agree with TRBD2. Germline CDR1 reads MNHNY; CDR2 reads SVGAGI (reference sequence). V lost 2 bases to trimming and J lost 4 bases; unmatched junction nucleotides: 0. This CDR3 is 14 amino acids long. CDR3 sequence: CASSYGTSGETQYF. Here the CDR3 DNA reads TGTGCCAGCAGTTACGGGACTAGCGGAGAGACCCAGTACTTC.

The J gene is TRBJ2-3, the V gene TRBV7-6, with 11 bases lining up with TRBD2. CDR1 and CDR2 from the germline V gene are SGHVS and FNYEAQ. The V and J ends lost 3 bases and 6 bases, in that order; junction bases with no gene match: 20. The CDR3 spans 20 residues. The CDR3 DNA sequence: TGTGCCAGCAGCTTGGACTCGAGAGGAATTGGGACTAGCGGTTTCGATACGCAGTATTTT. This encodes CASSLDSRGIGTSGFDTQYF. Filled out from reference TRBV7-6 and TRBJ2-3, the complete variable domain reads GAGVSQSPRYKVTKRGQDVALRCDPISGHVSLYWYRQALGQGPEFLTYFNYEAQQDKSGLPNDRFSAERPEGSISTLTIQRTEQRDSAMYRCASSLDSRGIGTSGFDTQYFGPGTRLTVL.

This rearrangement joins TRBV6-2 or TRBV6-3 to TRBJ1-6; weak D call: TRBD1 (5 bases). The V gene lost 2 bases and the J gene lost 3 bases, with 11 bases spanning the gap. The CDR3 consists of 16 residues. Germline CDR1 reads MNHEY; CDR2 reads SVGEGT. The CDR3 sequence is CASSYDGDSYNSPLHF. CDR3 DNA sequence: TGTGCCAGCAGTTACGATGGTGACAGCTATAATTCACCCCTCCACTTT.

The rearrangement uses TRBV5-6 and TRBJ1-2; D possibly corresponds to TRBD1 (5 bases). V was pared by 4 bases and J by 4 bases, with 17 bases between. Germline CDR1 reads SGHDT; CDR2 reads YYEEEE. The length of the CDR3 is 15 residues. The CDR3: CASSTLGGKVYGYTF. CDR3 bases: TGTGCCAGCAGCACCCTGGGGGGGAAGGTCTATGGCTACACCTTC.

J is TRBJ1-1 and V is TRBV10-2; 9 nucleotides match TRBD1. The germline gives CDR1 WSHSY, CDR2 SAAADI. The CDR3 spans 12 residues. The trim removed 8 bases at V and 3 bases at J, leaving 1 base unmatched. The CDR3 spells CASGDRDTEAFF. The CDR3 nucleotides are TGCGCCAGCGGGGACAGGGACACTGAAGCTTTCTTT.

V gene TRBV9 combines with J gene TRBJ2-2; 9 positions match TRBD1. CDR1 and CDR2 from the germline V gene are SGDLS and YYNGEE. V shed 3 bases and J 5 bases; nucleotides not matched to a gene: 5. The CDR3 has 15 amino acids. CDR3 sequence: CASSARDRETGELFF. In nucleotides, the CDR3 is TGTGCCAGCAGCGCCCGGGACAGGGAGACCGGGGAGCTGTTTTTT.

The count of this clone is one. The chain recombines TRBV10-3 with TRBJ1-3; D may be TRBD1 (5 bases). Looked up from germline, CDR1 is ENHRY and CDR2 is SYGVKD. Between the trimmed V and J ends, which lost 5 bases and 4 bases, there was a span of 18 bases. There are 16 residues in the CDR3. The CDR3 spells CAISTPLGGTGNTIYF. DNA for the CDR3: TGTGCCATCAGTACTCCTTTAGGAGGGACGGGAAACACCATATATTTT.

The chain recombines TRBV5-4 with TRBJ1-1; the match to TRBD1 covers 8 bases. CDR1 and CDR2 from the germline V gene are SGHNT and YYREEE (reference sequence). J gave up 2 bases and V 3 bases, and 9 bases lay outside the gene matches. The CDR3 contains 16 residues. The DNA for the CDR3 is TGTGCCAGCAGCTCGGCCGGACAGGGAAGAAACACTGAAGCTTTCTTT. It codes for CASSSAGQGRNTEAFF.

The J gene is TRBJ1-2, the V gene TRBV3-1 (or the pseudogene TRBV3-2); 10 bases map to TRBD1. Germline assignment: CDR1 LGHDT and CDR2 YNNKEL (reference sequence). This CDR3 has 12 residues. The junction had 2 bases not matched to a gene; V was cut back by 7 bases and J by 6 bases. CDR3 in DNA: TGTGCCAGCAAGGACAGGGGGGATGGCTACACCTTC. Amino acid sequence: CASKDRGDGYTF.

V is TRBV5-4 and J is TRBJ1-1; 7 nucleotides match TRBD1. CDR1 and CDR2 (germline): SGHNT, YYREEE (reference sequence). The CDR3 has 14 amino acids. Trimming removed 4 bases from V and 3 bases from J; junction bases left unmatched: 6. CDR3 loop: CASSPPGQYTEAFF. CDR3 nucleotide sequence: TGTGCCAGCAGCCCACCGGGACAGTACACTGAAGCTTTCTTT.

The chain couples TRBV28 to TRBJ2-7, with 8 nucleotides matching TRBD2. This CDR3 is 14 amino acids long. CDR1 and CDR2 (germline): MDHEN, SYDVKM. V lost 8 bases to trimming and J lost 3 bases; unmatched junction nucleotides: 9. The CDR3 protein is CASLGRGGHYEQYF. The CDR3 nucleotides read TGTGCCAGCCTGGGACGGGGGGGCCACTACGAGCAGTACTTC.

The chain joins TRBV3-1 (or the pseudogene TRBV3-2) to TRBJ1-2, with 10 bases lining up with TRBD1. CDR1 and CDR2 from the germline V gene are LGHDT and YNNKEL (reference sequence). Trimming removed 2 bases from V and 4 bases from J; junction bases left unmatched: 4. This CDR3 comprises 15 residues. CDR3 sequence (DNA): TGTGCCAGCAGCCAACCCGGGACAGGGGTCTATGGCTACACCTTC. This sequence encodes CASSQPGTGVYGYTF.

J is TRBJ1-3 and V is TRBV12-3 or TRBV12-4, with a weak D call TRBD1 (6 bases). The CDR3 length is 13 residues. Trimming pared 7 bases from V and 1 base from J, leaving 8 bases between. The DNA for the CDR3 is TGTGCCAGCACGGGACAATCTGGAAACACCATATATTTT. Translated: CASTGQSGNTIYF.